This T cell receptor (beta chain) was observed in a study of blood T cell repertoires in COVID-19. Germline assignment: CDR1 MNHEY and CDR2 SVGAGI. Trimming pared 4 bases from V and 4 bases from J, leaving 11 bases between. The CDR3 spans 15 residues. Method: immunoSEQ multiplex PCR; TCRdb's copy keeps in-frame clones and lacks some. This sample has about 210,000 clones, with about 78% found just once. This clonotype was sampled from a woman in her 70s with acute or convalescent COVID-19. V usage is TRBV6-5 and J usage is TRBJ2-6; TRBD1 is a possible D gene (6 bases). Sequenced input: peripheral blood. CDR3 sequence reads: CASSSTGPGANVLTF. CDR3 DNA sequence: TGTGCCAGCAGTTCTACAGGGCCAGGGGCCAACGTCCTGACTTTC.